This note documents a single T cell receptor (beta chain) sequence. This may come from a read error, since a much larger clone is one base off. This entry belongs to a study of molecular identifiers for immune sequencing clone quantification. Naive CD8 sequencing libraries were generated from about 21,000 to 970,000 sorted cells, with 10%, 30% or 50% RNA as input. Using a CD8+CD4-CCR7+CD45RA+ phenotype, naive CD8 T cells were sorted. The ends lost 10 bases at V and 4 bases at J; junction bases unmatched: 6. The CDR3 runs 12 residues. MiXCR, run by TCRdb on the PCR reads, gives a single entry per CDR3 protein. The data hold approximately 97,000 distinct CDR3 sequences, with about 32% observed a single time.

The clonotype was recovered from a human donor in good health. Some libraries in this study had Jurkat cell RNA spiked in. The chain links TRBV12-3 or TRBV12-4 to TRBJ2-7; 8 positions agree with TRBD1. Specimen: naive CD8+ T cells from blood, with Jurkat cell RNA spiked in. Specified subset: FACS-sorted CD8+CD4-CCR7+CD45RA+ naive T cells. The CDR3 region is CANSRTGYEQYF. The CDR3 DNA is TGTGCCAACAGCCGGACAGGGTACGAGCAGTACTTC.